This T cell receptor (beta chain) was retrieved from a study of a mutant IDH1 vaccine in newly diagnosed glioma. The wider study: Patients were pretreated with radiotherapy, temozolomide, or both, mostly both.

Germline lookup yields CDR1 SGHDT and CDR2 YYEEEE. This CDR3 is built from 14 residues. Clones were read by immunoSEQ multiplex PCR, and TCRdb kept only the in-frame ones, dropping some. Of under 50,000 clones in the sample, 80% to 95% were seen once. Time point reported: week 23, last vaccination. In the vaccine, a single dose held 300 ug of the mutant IDH1 20-mer peptide, along with topical imiquimod. Turning to this clone: Its specificity is unknown. A junction boundary mismatches the germline segment, possibly from a read error.

The chain is built from TRBV5-6 and TRBJ2-5; the D is unclear. The sequence came from a man in his fifties or sixties with glioma. The starting material was PBMCs, obtained from a glioma patient whose treatment included an IDH1 peptide vaccine. The CDR3 protein is CASGLAVFQETQYF. CDR3 DNA sequence: TGTGCCAGCGGCTTGGCGGTCTTCCAAGAGACCCAGTACTTC.